The clone carrying this T cell receptor (beta chain) was observed at least ten times. The antigen is undetermined. TCRdb reanalysed the reads using MiXCR and keeps one entry per CDR3 protein. Of about 890,000 distinct CDR3 sequences in the sample, 30% to 40% were seen once. The CDR3 totals 15 residues. From germline, CDR1 is SEHNR and CDR2 FQNEAQ (reference sequence). Trimming shortened V by 5 bases and J by 2 bases, and 15 bases separated the two germline ends. The data were taken from a study of T cell repertoires in cytomegalovirus infection. About the research overall: An indication of both CMV infection and matching HLA type came from public TCR beta signatures. Overall study findings and caveats: Ex vivo, HLA-C-restricted CMV-specific TCR beta clonotypes prevailed over the rest of the response.

The specimen was cultured CD8+ T cells from PBMCs, collected from culture after CMV antigen stimulation. The V gene is TRBV7-9, the J gene TRBJ2-5, with unresolved D. This TCR was recovered from a human donor in good health (CMV status not recorded). Some clones in this sample may be carry-over from other donors' samples. The CDR3 loop reads CASSIRAVSQETQYF. DNA for the CDR3: TGTGCCAGCAGCATTCGGGCCGTTTCGCAAGAGACCCAGTACTTC. Full variable domain (outside the CDR3, taken from reference TRBV7-9 and TRBJ2-5): DTGVSQNPRHKITKRGQNVTFRCDPISEHNRLYWYRQTLGQGPEFLTYFQNEAQLEKSRLLSDRFSAERPKGSFSTLEIQRTEQGDSAMYLCASSIRAVSQETQYFGPGTRLLVL.